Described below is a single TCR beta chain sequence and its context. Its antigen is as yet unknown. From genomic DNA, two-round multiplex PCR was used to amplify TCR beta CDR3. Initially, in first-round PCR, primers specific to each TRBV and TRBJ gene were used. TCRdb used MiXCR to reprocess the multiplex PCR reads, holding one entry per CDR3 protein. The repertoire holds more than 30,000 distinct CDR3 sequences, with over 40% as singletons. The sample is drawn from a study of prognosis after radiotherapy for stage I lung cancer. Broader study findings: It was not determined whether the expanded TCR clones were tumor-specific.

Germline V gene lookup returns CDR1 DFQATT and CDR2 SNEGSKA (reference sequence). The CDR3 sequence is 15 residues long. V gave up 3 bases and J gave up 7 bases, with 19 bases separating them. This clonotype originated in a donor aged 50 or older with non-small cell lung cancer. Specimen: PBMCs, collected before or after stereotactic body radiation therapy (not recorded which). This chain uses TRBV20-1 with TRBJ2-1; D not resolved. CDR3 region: CSARTRRTWDNEQFF. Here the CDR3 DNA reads TGCAGTGCTAGGACCCGGCGGACGTGGGATAATGAGCAGTTCTTC.